Following are 6 T cell receptor beta chains from one sample sequenced in a study of early T cells in non-severe SARS-CoV-2 infection. Each CDR3 protein gets one entry after TCRdb re-called the 5' RACE reads with MiXCR. The sample shows around 99,000 distinct CDR3 sequences, around 17% of them seen only once. This specimen consisted of whole blood, obtained at baseline. These receptor sequences come from an adult who was a healthcare worker with PCR-confirmed SARS-CoV-2 infection or an uninfected control (not recorded which).

V is TRBV4-3 and J is TRBJ2-7; 8 nucleotides match TRBD2. Germline V CDR1 and CDR2: LGHNA, YSLEER. After removal of 0 bases from V and 3 bases from J, the junction contained 1 base not matched to a gene. The CDR3 spans 14 residues. CDR3 sequence (DNA): TGCGCCAGCAGCCAAGATACTAGCGGCTACGAGCAGTACTTC. Translating gives CASSQDTSGYEQYF.

The rearrangement joins TRBV28 to TRBJ2-6; 7 positions agree with TRBD1. Germline V gives CDR1 MDHEN, CDR2 SYDVKM. V lost 5 bases to trimming and J lost 0 bases; unmatched junction nucleotides: 16. The CDR3 length is 20 residues. The CDR3 sequence is CASSLGTAIISPSGANVLTF. For the CDR3, the DNA is TGTGCCAGCAGTCTCGGGACAGCCATAATTTCCCCCTCTGGGGCCAACGTCCTGACTTTC.

This clonotype has just a few counts. The chain carries TRBV2 and TRBJ2-2; 7 bases match TRBD2. Trimming cost V 9 bases and J 2 bases; bases outside gene matches: 3. The V gene's germline CDR1 is SNHLY and CDR2 FYNNEI. The CDR3 consists of 13 residues. The chain's CDR3 is CARQGLNTGELFF. The CDR3 DNA is TGTGCCAGGCAGGGACTAAACACCGGGGAGCTGTTTTTT.

The gene calls are TRBV5-5 and TRBJ2-1, with D perhaps matching TRBD2 (6 bases). CDR3 length: 14 residues. Germline CDR1 reads SGHKS; CDR2 reads YYEKEE (reference sequence). Trimming took off 0 bases at V and 6 bases at J, with 10 bases between the two ends. CDR3 DNA sequence: TGTGCCAGCAGCTTGGGGCCGGGGGTCAATGAGCAGTTCTTC. Translation gives CASSLGPGVNEQFF. The full variable domain, with the rest looked up from reference TRBV5-5 and TRBJ2-1, is DAGVTQSPTHLIKTRGQQVTLRCSPISGHKSVSWYQQVLGQGPQFIFQYYEKEERGRGNFPDRFSARQFPNYSSELNVNALLLGDSALYLCASSLGPGVNEQFFGPGTRLTVL.

About this clonotype itself: One junction end disagrees with the germline gene, perhaps due to a read error. V is TRBV20-1 and J is TRBJ2-3; TRBD2 might be the D (6 bases). There are 15 residues in the CDR3. From germline, CDR1 is DFQATT and CDR2 SNEGSKA (reference sequence). CDR3 coding DNA: TGCAGTGCCGATGCCTCGGGACTTATCACAGACACGCAGTATTTT. It specifies CSADASGLITDTQYF.

This clonotype was detected ten times or more. The genes are TRBV12-3 or TRBV12-4 and TRBJ2-3, with a tentative D call TRBD2 (6 bases). V dropped 10 bases and J dropped 4 bases, with 15 bases sitting between them. CDR3 length: 13 residues. The CDR3 here is CATRRGGADTQYF. The DNA for the CDR3 is TGTGCCACCCGACGGGGCGGGGCAGATACGCAGTATTTT.